Sequencing of this T cell receptor (beta chain) was carried out in a study of patients and donors after allogeneic stem cell transplantation. V was clipped by 0 bases and J by 0 bases, with 3 bases between them. Germline lookup yields CDR1 SGHVS and CDR2 FNYEAQ. The CDR3 runs to 13 residues. TCRdb used MiXCR to reprocess the RT-PCR reads, holding one entry per CDR3 protein. The table records 200,000 to 250,000 distinct CDR3 sequences, roughly 15% of them present only once. This clonotype was seen repeatedly, ten times or more. This clonotype was obtained from a human donor who was either an allogeneic HSCT recipient or a stem cell or donor lymphocyte infusion donor (not recorded which). It is not recorded whose cells these are; they may come from a transplant donor. The sequencing sample was made of blood, either unsorted or a sorted T cell fraction (not recorded which). This sequence joins TRBV7-6 and TRBJ2-7; no definite D call. CDR3 coding DNA: TGTGCCAGCAGCTTAGCGGGCTCCTACGAGCAGTACTTC. Its protein is CASSLAGSYEQYF.